The present T cell receptor (beta chain) was sequenced within a study of shared clonotypes between healthy human individuals. Study background: Each donor's CD8 memory used one plate, CD8 naive two, each CD4 subset three. Regarding the study as a whole: Donor scarcity curtailed the genetic and exposure-history diversity represented herein. It was observed that 4% to 6% of naive CD4 clonotypes were shared across a handful of donors.

For this clone: Its matching antigen is unknown.

Germline-derived CDR1 and CDR2 are ENHRY and SYGVKD. The CDR3 runs 16 residues. The V gene end was trimmed by 6 bases and the J gene end by 1 base; junction bases not matched to a gene: 8. The CD4+ fraction was divided into a CD45RA+ naive subset and a CD45RA-negative memory subset. TCRdb's copy holds only in-frame clones and misses some; the assay was immunoSEQ multiplex PCR. The table has some 1,600,000 clones, 95% to 99% seen once. This sequence originates from a man aged 25 to 40 in good health. The chain couples TRBV10-3 to TRBJ2-3, with 9 bases aligning to TRBD2. Sequenced: naive CD4+ T cells sorted from blood. Subset in this sample: CD45RA+ positively selected. CDR3 region: CAIRAGTSIGTDTQYF. CDR3 bases: TGTGCCATCAGAGCCGGGACTAGCATTGGCACAGATACGCAGTATTTT.